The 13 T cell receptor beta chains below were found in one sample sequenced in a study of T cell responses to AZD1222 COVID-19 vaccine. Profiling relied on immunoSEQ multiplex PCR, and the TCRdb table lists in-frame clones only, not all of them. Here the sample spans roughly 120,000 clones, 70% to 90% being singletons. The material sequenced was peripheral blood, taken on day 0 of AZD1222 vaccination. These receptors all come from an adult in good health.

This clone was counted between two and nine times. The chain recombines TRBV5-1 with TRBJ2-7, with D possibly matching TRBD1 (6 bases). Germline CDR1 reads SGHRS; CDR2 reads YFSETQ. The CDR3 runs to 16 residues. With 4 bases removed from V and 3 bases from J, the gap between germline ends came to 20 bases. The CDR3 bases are TGCGCCAGCAGCCGGGGAGCCAGGGGAAATTTCTACGAGCAGTACTTC. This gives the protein CASSRGARGNFYEQYF.

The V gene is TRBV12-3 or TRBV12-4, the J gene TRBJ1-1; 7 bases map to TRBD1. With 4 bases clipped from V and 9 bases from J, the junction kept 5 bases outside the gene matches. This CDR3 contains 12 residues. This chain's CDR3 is CASSSEGQKAFF. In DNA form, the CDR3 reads TGTGCCAGCAGTTCGGAGGGACAGAAAGCTTTCTTT.

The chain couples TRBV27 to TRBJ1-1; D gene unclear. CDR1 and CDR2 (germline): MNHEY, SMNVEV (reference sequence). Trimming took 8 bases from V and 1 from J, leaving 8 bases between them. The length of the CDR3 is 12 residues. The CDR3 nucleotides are TGTGCCAGCCGACGGGCGAACACTGAAGCTTTCTTT. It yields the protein CASRRANTEAFF.

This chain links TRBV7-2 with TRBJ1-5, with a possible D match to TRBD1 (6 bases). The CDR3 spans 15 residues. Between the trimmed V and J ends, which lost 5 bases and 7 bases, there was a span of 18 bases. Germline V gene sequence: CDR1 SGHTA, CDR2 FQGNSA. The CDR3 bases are TGTGCCAGCAGCCCCGATCCGGGAGGGGGACAGCCCCAGCATTTT. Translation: CASSPDPGGGQPQHF.

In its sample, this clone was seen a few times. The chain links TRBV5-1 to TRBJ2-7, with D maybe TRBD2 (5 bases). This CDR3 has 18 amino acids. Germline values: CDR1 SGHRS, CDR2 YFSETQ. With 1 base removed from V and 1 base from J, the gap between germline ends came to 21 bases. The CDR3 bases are TGCGCCAGCAGCTTGAGAGCTAGCACTACTCTGGTGTCCTACGAGCAGTACTTC. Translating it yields CASSLRASTTLVSYEQYF.

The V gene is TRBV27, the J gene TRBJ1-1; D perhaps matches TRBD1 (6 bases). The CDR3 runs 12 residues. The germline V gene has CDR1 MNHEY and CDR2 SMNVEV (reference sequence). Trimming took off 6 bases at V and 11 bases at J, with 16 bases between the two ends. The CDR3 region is CASSSDRRSAFF. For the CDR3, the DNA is TGTGCCAGCAGCTCAGACAGGAGATCGGCTTTCTTT.

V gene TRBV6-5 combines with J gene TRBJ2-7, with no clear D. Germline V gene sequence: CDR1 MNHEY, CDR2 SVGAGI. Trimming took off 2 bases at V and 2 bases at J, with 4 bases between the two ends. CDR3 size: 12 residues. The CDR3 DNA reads TGTGCCAGCAGTTACCTAGCCTACGAGCAGTACTTC. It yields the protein CASSYLAYEQYF.

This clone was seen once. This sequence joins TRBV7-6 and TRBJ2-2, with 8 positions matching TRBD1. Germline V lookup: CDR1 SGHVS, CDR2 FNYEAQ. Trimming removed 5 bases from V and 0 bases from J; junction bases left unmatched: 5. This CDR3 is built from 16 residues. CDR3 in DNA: TGTGCCAGCAGCCGACAGGGGTTCGCGAACACCGGGGAGCTGTTTTTT. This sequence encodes CASSRQGFANTGELFF.

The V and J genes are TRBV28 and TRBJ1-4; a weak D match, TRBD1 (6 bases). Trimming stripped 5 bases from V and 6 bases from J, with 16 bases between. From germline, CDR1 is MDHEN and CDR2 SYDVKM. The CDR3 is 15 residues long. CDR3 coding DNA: TGTGCCAGCAGTCCAATGACAGGATTGTATGAAAAACTGTTTTTT. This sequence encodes CASSPMTGLYEKLFF.

CDR3 in DNA: TGCGCCAGCAGCCAAGATCTCGGTAGGGATCAAAATGAAAAACTGTTTTTT. It is translated as CASSQDLGRDQNEKLFF. J is TRBJ1-4 and V is TRBV4-3; unclear D gene. The germline CDR1 and CDR2 sequences are LGHNA and YSLEER. V dropped 0 bases and J dropped 5 bases, with 16 bases sitting between them. CDR3 length equals 17 residues.

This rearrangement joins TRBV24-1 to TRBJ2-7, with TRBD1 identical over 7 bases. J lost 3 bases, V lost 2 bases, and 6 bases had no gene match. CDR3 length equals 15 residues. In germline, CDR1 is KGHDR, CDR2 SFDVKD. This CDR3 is CATSDSKTGNYEQYF. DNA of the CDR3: TGTGCCACCAGTGATTCGAAGACAGGGAACTACGAGCAGTACTTC.

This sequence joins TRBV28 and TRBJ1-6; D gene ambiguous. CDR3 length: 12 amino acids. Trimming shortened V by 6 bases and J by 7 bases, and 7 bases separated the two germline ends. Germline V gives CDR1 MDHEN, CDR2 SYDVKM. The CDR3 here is CASRLDNSPLHF. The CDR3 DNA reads TGTGCCAGCAGGTTAGACAATTCACCCCTCCACTTT.

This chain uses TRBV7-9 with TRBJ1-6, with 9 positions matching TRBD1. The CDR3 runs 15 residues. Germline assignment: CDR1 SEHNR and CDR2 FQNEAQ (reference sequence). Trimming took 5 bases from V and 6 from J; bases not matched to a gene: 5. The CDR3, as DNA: TGTGCCAGCAGCACACAGGGGGCGCTTAATTCACCCCTCCACTTT. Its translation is CASSTQGALNSPLHF.